The 10 T cell receptor beta chains in this list originate from one sample, sequenced in a study of CD8+CD57+ T cells in acquired aplastic anemia. The template used for profiling TCR beta VDJ and CDR3 was genomic DNA. TCRdb processed the reads anew with MiXCR; each CDR3 protein has one entry. The sample shows 55,000 to 60,000 distinct CDR3 sequences, approximately 50% of them seen only once. Before being chosen for sequencing, patients had shown CD8+CD57+ cell expansion by flow cytometry. The sample consisted of sorted CD4+, CD8+, or CD8+CD57+ T cells (not recorded which) from PBMCs. These receptors came from a human donor with aplastic anemia.

This clonotype has a count of ten or more. The gene calls are TRBV29-1 and TRBJ1-2; D call uncertain. Between the trimmed V and J ends, which lost 7 bases and 6 bases, there was a span of 15 bases. Germline assignment: CDR1 SQVTM and CDR2 ANQGSEA. The length of the CDR3 is 12 residues. The CDR3 loop is CSASYRKDGYTF. The DNA of the CDR3 is TGCAGCGCCTCCTACCGGAAAGATGGCTACACCTTC.

V usage is TRBV10-3 and J usage is TRBJ1-1, with 9 bases matching TRBD1. This CDR3 is 14 amino acids long. The germline gives CDR1 ENHRY, CDR2 SYGVKD. The V segment lost 6 bases and the J segment 1 base; nucleotides outside the gene matches: 3. For the CDR3, the DNA is TGTGCCATCAGCCCGGGACAGGGGAACACTGAAGCTTTCTTT. Its protein product is CAISPGQGNTEAFF.

In this sample, this clonotype is medium-sized (0.01 to 0.1%). The chain joins TRBV9 to TRBJ2-7; D is unclear. Trimming left V 0 bases short and J 1 base short, with 8 bases between. The CDR3 covers 14 residues. CDR1 is SGDLS and CDR2 is YYNGEE in the germline V gene. The CDR3 is CASSVADGSYEQYF. DNA of the CDR3: TGTGCCAGCAGCGTAGCGGACGGGTCCTACGAGCAGTACTTC.

This clonotype has at least ten counts. V is TRBV12-3 or TRBV12-4 and J is TRBJ1-6; the D gene is possibly TRBD1 (5 bases). The CDR3 is 13 residues long. V was shortened by 7 bases and J by 10 bases, with 14 bases between the two germline ends. The CDR3 region is CASTLDINSPLHF. In DNA, the CDR3 is TGTGCCAGCACTTTGGACATTAACTCACCCCTCCACTTT.

The gene calls are TRBV20-1 and TRBJ1-2; a weak D match, TRBD1 (5 bases). Germline values: CDR1 DFQATT, CDR2 SNEGSKA (reference sequence). V was clipped by 5 bases and J by 4 bases, with 17 bases between them. The CDR3 runs 14 residues. The CDR3 reads CSALLSGLPYGYTF. CDR3 DNA: TGCAGTGCTTTACTTTCAGGGTTACCCTATGGCTACACCTTC.

This clonotype has at least ten counts. The V call is TRBV7-2, the J call TRBJ2-3; no clear D. Germline V gene lookup returns CDR1 SGHTA and CDR2 FQGNSA. This CDR3 is built from 18 residues. V dropped 1 base and J dropped 2 bases, with 19 bases sitting between them. The DNA of the CDR3 is TGTGCCAGCAGCTTAGTTTCTCGTAGGAAGGAAAACACAGATACGCAGTATTTT. Its protein is CASSLVSRRKENTDTQYF.

This clonotype was seen only a few times. The chain has TRBV19 and TRBJ1-2; D not certain. V lost 6 bases and J lost 4, with 12 bases in between. Per germline, CDR1 LNHDA and CDR2 SQIVND (reference sequence). The length of the CDR3 is 13 residues. CDR3 region: CASRERALYGYTF. DNA for the CDR3: TGTGCCAGTAGGGAAAGGGCCCTCTATGGCTACACCTTC.

V is TRBV5-4 and J is TRBJ2-7, with a possible D match to TRBD2 (6 bases). This CDR3 has 14 amino acids. The germline V gene has CDR1 SGHNT and CDR2 YYREEE (reference sequence). V lost 1 base, J lost 4 bases, and 12 bases lay in between. The CDR3 DNA reads TGTGCCAGCAGCTTGAGGGGAGGAGGGTACGAGCAGTACTTC. Residues: CASSLRGGGYEQYF.

The chain employs TRBV6-2 or TRBV6-3 and TRBJ1-6; possibly TRBD1 for D (5 bases). From germline, CDR1 is MNHEY and CDR2 SVGEGT. With 5 bases removed from V and 5 bases from J, the gap between germline ends came to 10 bases. This CDR3 comprises 14 residues. The CDR3 region has the DNA TGTGCCAGCAGTGTAGAGACAGATAATTCACCCCTCCACTTT. Encoded protein: CASSVETDNSPLHF.

This chain joins TRBV7-9 and TRBJ2-7, with TRBD2 matching 10 bases. CDR1 is SEHNR, CDR2 FQNEAQ, per germline (reference sequence). CDR3 length: 15 residues. The J segment lost 2 bases and the V segment lost 6 bases, leaving 7 bases of the junction unmatched. The CDR3, as DNA: TGTGCCAGCAGTTACTCCCTAGCGGGGGCCTACGAGCAGTACTTC. This codes for CASSYSLAGAYEQYF.